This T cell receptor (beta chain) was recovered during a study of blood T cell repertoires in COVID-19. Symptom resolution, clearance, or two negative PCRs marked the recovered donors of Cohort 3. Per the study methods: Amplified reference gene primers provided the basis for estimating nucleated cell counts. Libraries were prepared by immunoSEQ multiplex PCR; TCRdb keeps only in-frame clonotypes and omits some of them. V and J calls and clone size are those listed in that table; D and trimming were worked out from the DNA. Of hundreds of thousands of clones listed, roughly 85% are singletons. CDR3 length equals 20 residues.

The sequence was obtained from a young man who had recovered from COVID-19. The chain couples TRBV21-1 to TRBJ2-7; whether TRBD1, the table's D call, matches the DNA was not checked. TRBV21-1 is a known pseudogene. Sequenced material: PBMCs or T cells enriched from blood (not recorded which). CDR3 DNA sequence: TGTGCCAGCAGCAAAGTTTCCATGGTGTGGGGACAGGGGGTCTCCTACGAGCAGTACTTC. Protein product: CASSKVSMVWGQGVSYEQYF.